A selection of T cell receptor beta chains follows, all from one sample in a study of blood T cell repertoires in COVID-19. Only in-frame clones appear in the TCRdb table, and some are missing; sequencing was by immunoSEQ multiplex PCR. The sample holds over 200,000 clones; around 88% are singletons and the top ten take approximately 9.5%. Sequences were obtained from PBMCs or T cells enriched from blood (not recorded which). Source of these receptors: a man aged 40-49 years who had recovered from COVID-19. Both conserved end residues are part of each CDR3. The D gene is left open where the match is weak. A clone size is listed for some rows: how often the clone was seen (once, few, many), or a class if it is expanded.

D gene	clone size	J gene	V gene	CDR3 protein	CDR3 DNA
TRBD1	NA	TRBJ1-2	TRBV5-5	CASSGTWIGTGGAYTF	TGTGCCAGCAGCGGGACTTGGATCGGGACAGGGGGAGCCTACACCTTC
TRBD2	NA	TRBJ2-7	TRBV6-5	CASSYPTSGSSYEQYF	TGTGCCAGCAGTTACCCGACTAGCGGGAGTTCGTACGAGCAGTACTTC
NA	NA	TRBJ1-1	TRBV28	CASSLQGAGNTEAFF	TGTGCCAGCAGTTTACAAGGGGCTGGGAACACTGAAGCTTTCTTT
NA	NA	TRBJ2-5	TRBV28	CASSFGGTGQETQYF	TGTGCCAGCAGTTTCGGGGGGACAGGACAAGAGACCCAGTACTTC
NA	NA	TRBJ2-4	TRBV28	CASSLREDFNIQYF	TGTGCCAGCAGCTTACGAGAGGACTTTAACATTCAGTACTTC
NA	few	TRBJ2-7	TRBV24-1	CATSDHGQEGEQYF	TGTGCCACCAGTGATCACGGACAGGAGGGAGAGCAGTACTTC
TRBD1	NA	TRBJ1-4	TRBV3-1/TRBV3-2	CASSQRTGGAGEKLFF	TGTGCCAGCAGCCAAAGAACAGGGGGCGCCGGGGAAAAACTGTTTTTT
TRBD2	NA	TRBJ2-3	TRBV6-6	CAGGSSGGPTDTQYF	TGTGCCGGGGGGAGTAGCGGGGGTCCCACAGATACGCAGTATTTT
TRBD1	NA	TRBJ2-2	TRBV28	CASGRTGWTGELFF	TGTGCCAGCGGTAGGACAGGCTGGACCGGGGAGCTGTTTTTT
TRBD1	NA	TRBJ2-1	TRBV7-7	CASSFKLTGYINEQFF	TGTGCTAGCAGCTTTAAGTTGACAGGGTATATCAATGAGCAGTTCTTC
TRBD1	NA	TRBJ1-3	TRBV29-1	CSVVLDRGIWNTIYF	TGCAGCGTTGTTTTGGACAGGGGAATATGGAACACCATATATTTT
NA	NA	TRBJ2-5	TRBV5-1	CASSWNGQKETQYF	TGCGCCAGCAGCTGGAACGGACAGAAAGAGACCCAGTACTTC
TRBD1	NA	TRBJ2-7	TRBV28	CASSAEGAQVEQYF	TGTGCCAGCAGTGCCGAGGGGGCGCAGGTCGAGCAGTACTTC
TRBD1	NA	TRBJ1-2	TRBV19	CASSLTGYFYTF	TGTGCCAGTAGTTTGACAGGGTATTTCTACACCTTC
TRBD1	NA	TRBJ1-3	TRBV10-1	CASSEDRAMSGNTIYF	TGCGCCAGCTCCGAAGACAGGGCAATGAGTGGAAACACCATATATTTT
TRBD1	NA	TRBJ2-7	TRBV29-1	CSVGQGIYEQYF	TGCAGCGTTGGACAGGGAATCTACGAGCAGTACTTC
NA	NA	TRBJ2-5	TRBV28	CASSLWDLAQATPETQYF	TGTGCCAGCAGTTTATGGGACCTAGCCCAAGCAACCCCCGAGACCCAGTACTTC
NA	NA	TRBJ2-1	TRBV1	CTSPRGSGSIPGRNEQFF	TGCACCAGCCCCCGGGGTAGCGGGAGTATCCCCGGGAGGAATGAGCAGTTCTTC
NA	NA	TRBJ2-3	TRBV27	CASSPLGQQTTDTQYF	TGTGCCAGCAGTCCCCTTGGACAGCAGACCACAGATACGCAGTATTTT
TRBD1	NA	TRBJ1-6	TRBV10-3	CAISSGQGDSPLHF	TGTGCCATCAGCTCGGGACAGGGAGATTCACCCCTCCACTTT
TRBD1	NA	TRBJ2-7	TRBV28	CASSTDRGLIYEQYF	TGTGCCAGCAGCACCGACAGGGGTTTAATCTACGAGCAGTACTTC
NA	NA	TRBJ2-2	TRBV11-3	CASSPLGNIRTGELFF	TGTGCCAGCAGCCCCCTCGGGAACATTAGGACCGGGGAGCTGTTTTTT
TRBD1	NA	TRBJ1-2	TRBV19	CASSTRDSWGYGYTF	TGTGCCAGTAGTACTAGGGACAGCTGGGGCTATGGCTACACCTTC
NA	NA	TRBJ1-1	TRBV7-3	CASSSPPGYTEAFF	TGTGCCAGCAGCTCACCGCCGGGGTACACTGAAGCTTTCTTT
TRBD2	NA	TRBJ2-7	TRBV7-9	CASSTTGGGYEQYF	TGTGCCAGCAGCACCACGGGGGGTGGATACGAGCAGTACTTC
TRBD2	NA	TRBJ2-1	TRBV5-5	CASSLTRTSGSSVEQFF	TGTGCCAGCAGCTTAACCAGGACTAGCGGGAGTTCGGTGGAGCAGTTCTTC
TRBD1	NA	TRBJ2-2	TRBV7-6	CASSLSPQGRNGELFF	TGTGCCAGCAGCTTATCCCCACAGGGGCGAAACGGGGAGCTGTTTTTT
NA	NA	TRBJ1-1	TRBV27	CASSFGGASTEAFF	TGTGCCAGCAGTTTTGGGGGCGCGAGCACTGAAGCTTTCTTT
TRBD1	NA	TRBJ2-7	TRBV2	CASIKDRAYEQYF	TGTGCCAGCATAAAGGACAGGGCCTACGAGCAGTACTTC
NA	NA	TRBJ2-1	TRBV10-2	CASSEYQRSSYNEQFF	TGCGCCAGCAGTGAGTACCAGCGGAGCTCCTACAATGAGCAGTTCTTC
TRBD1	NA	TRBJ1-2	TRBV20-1	CSASRKAHRGLGGYTF	TGCAGTGCTAGTCGCAAAGCCCACAGGGGGCTAGGGGGCTACACCTTC
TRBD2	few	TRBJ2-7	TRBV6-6	CASSSLPGSGGYEQYF	TGTGCCAGCAGTTCCTTACCGGGTAGCGGGGGTTACGAGCAGTACTTC
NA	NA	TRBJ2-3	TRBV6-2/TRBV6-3	CASSYSSAGSTDTQYF	TGTGCCAGCAGTTACTCGTCCGCGGGCTCCACAGATACGCAGTATTTT
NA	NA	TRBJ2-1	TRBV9	CASSGGAHNEQFF	TGTGCCAGCAGTGGTGGGGCCCACAATGAGCAGTTCTTC
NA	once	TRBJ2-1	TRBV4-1	CASSQGQLRSSYNEQFF	TGCGCCAGCAGCCAAGGACAGCTCAGATCATCCTACAATGAGCAGTTCTTC
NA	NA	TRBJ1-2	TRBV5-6	CASSLVGANYGYTF	TGTGCCAGCAGCTTGGTCGGAGCTAACTATGGCTACACCTTC
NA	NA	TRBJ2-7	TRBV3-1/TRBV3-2	CASSQGAYEQYF	TGTGCCAGCAGCCAAGGCGCTTACGAGCAGTACTTC
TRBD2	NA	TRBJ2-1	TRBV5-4	CASSFSGGVNEQFF	TGTGCCAGCAGCTTTAGCGGGGGGGTGAATGAGCAGTTCTTC
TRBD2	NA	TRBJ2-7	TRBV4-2	CASSQELGLAGKYEQYF	TGTGCCAGCAGCCAAGAGCTCGGACTAGCGGGAAAGTACGAGCAGTACTTC
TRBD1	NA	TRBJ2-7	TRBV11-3	CASSLDHRGDEQYF	TGTGCCAGCAGCTTAGATCACAGGGGGGACGAGCAGTACTTC
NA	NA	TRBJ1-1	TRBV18	CASSRDRTGPTEAFF	TGTGCCAGCTCACGGGACCGTACAGGGCCCACTGAAGCTTTCTTT
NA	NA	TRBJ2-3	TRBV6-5	CASRRQAFRDTQYF	TGTGCCAGCCGAAGACAGGCCTTTCGGGATACGCAGTATTTT
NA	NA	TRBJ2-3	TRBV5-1	CASSSHKTDIYTDTQYF	TGCGCCAGCAGCTCGCACAAGACAGATATTTACACAGATACGCAGTATTTT
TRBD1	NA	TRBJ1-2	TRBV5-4	CASSLRTGRNGYTF	TGTGCCAGCAGCTTGAGGACAGGGAGGAATGGCTACACCTTC
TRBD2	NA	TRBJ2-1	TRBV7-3	CASSYGLAAYNEQFF	TGTGCCAGCAGCTATGGACTAGCGGCCTACAATGAGCAGTTCTTC
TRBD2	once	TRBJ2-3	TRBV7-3	CASSSSGLGTQYF	TGTGCCAGCAGCTCCTCCGGACTAGGGACGCAGTATTTT
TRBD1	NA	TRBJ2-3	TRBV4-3	CASSWSGTGSDTQYF	TGCGCCAGCAGCTGGTCGGGGACAGGGTCAGATACGCAGTATTTT
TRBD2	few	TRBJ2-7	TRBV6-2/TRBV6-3	CASSQGLAGVTPYEQYF	TGTGCCAGCAGTCAGGGACTAGCGGGAGTTACGCCCTACGAGCAGTACTTC
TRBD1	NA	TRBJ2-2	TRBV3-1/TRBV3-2	CASSLPDRTGELFF	TGTGCCAGCAGCTTGCCGGACAGGACCGGGGAGCTGTTTTTT
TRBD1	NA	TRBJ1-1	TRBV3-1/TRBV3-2	CASSQVGTGKTEAFF	TGTGCCAGCAGCCAGGTCGGGACAGGGAAAACTGAAGCTTTCTTT
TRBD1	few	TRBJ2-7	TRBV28	CASRRQGIHEQYF	TGTGCCAGCAGGAGACAGGGGATCCACGAGCAGTACTTC
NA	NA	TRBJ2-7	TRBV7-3	CASSLGAGGVYEQYF	TGTGCCAGCAGCTTAGGGGCCGGCGGGGTGTACGAGCAGTACTTC
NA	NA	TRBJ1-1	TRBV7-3	CASSLDGRMNTEAFF	TGTGCCAGCAGCTTAGATGGGAGGATGAACACTGAAGCTTTCTTT